The 30 T cell receptor beta chains reported below all come from one sample, sequenced in a study of vaccination and CD4 T cells after COVID-19. Sequencing of cultured CD4+ T cell DNA used the Oncomine TCR Beta short-read assay. One entry per CDR3 protein, called by TCRdb with MiXCR from the PCR reads. Seen here are about 20,000 distinct CDR3 sequences, around two fifths observed once, and the top ten hold roughly 13%. No antigen has been assigned to these receptors. As to treatment: roughly 11-day PBMC culture with coronavirus spike peptide pools or control peptides (ViraFEST assay). Sequencing used CD4+ T cells from blood, cultured in vitro. These TCRs come from a human donor who had recovered from COVID-19.

The chain carries TRBV6-1 and TRBJ2-2; D perhaps matches TRBD2 (5 bases). CDR1 is MNHNS, CDR2 SASEGT, per germline. The CDR3 contains 14 residues. The V and J ends lost 11 bases and 0 bases respectively, with 13 bases between them. The DNA for the CDR3 is TGTGCCTCCTGGGGAGCGGCGAACACCGGGGAGCTGTTTTTT. As protein: CASWGAANTGELFF.

The chain couples TRBV19 to TRBJ1-2; no firm D call. The CDR3 has 16 residues. V was clipped by 3 bases and J by 0 bases, with 14 bases between them. The V gene's germline CDR1 is LNHDA and CDR2 SQIVND (reference sequence). Here the CDR3 reads CASSIGGNPSNYGYTF. DNA of the CDR3: TGTGCCAGTAGTATTGGAGGGAACCCGTCTAACTATGGCTACACCTTC.

The J gene is TRBJ2-2, the V gene TRBV5-1; 8 bases are shared with TRBD1. The CDR3 totals 17 residues. The ends lost 6 bases at V and 7 bases at J; junction bases unmatched: 17. Germline CDR1 SGHRS, CDR2 YFSETQ. The CDR3: CASTLNPRTGSVGELFF. The CDR3 DNA reads TGCGCCAGCACCCTGAACCCTAGGACAGGGTCCGTCGGGGAGCTGTTTTTT.

Only a few counts were recorded for this clonotype. The chain employs TRBV4-2 and TRBJ2-3; the D is unclear. The CDR3 length is 15 residues. Germline CDR1 and CDR2: LGHNA and YNFKEQ. V was cut by 0 bases and J by 2 bases, with 9 bases left in between. The chain's CDR3 is CASSQDRQLTDTQYF. CDR3 nucleotide sequence: TGTGCCAGCAGCCAAGATCGGCAGCTCACAGATACGCAGTATTTT.

The chain recombines TRBV6-5 with TRBJ1-3; D not certain. Germline CDR1 is MNHEY and CDR2 is SVGAGI. V was pared by 5 bases and J by 1 base, with 6 bases between. The CDR3 is 13 amino acids. CDR3 in amino acids: CASSERSGNTIYF. The CDR3 DNA is TGTGCCAGCAGTGAGCGGTCTGGAAACACCATATATTTT.

The rearrangement uses TRBV10-3 and TRBJ1-1, with 9 bases matching TRBD1. CDR1 is ENHRY, CDR2 SYGVKD, per germline. The CDR3 length is 16 residues. V trimming: 3 bases; J trimming: 9 bases; junction bases outside the gene matches: 14. The CDR3 DNA is TGTGCCATCAGTGATGATGACAGGGGGTGGAAACGTAAAGCTTTCTTT. It specifies CAISDDDRGWKRKAFF.

The chain links TRBV7-2 to TRBJ1-1, with 8 bases aligning to TRBD1. The CDR3 has 16 amino acids. The V segment lost 3 bases and the J segment 5 bases; nucleotides outside the gene matches: 11. Germline V CDR1 and CDR2: SGHTA, FQGNSA. The DNA of the CDR3 is TGTGCCAGCAGCTTGAGCGTACGGGACAGGCAAACTGAAGCTTTCTTT. This sequence encodes CASSLSVRDRQTEAFF.

This clonotype was recorded a few times. This chain connects TRBV20-1 to TRBJ2-3; D gene uncertain. Germline CDR1 DFQATT, CDR2 SNEGSKA (reference sequence). The V end lost 0 bases, the J end lost 4 bases, and 11 bases lay between the germline ends. This CDR3 spans 14 amino acids. The CDR3 loop reads CSARDLGMSDTQYF. CDR3 sequence (DNA): TGCAGTGCTAGAGATCTAGGGATGTCAGATACGCAGTATTTT.

The table lists this clonotype with a few counts. The chain carries TRBV7-2 and TRBJ2-7; D perhaps matches TRBD2 (6 bases). CDR1 and CDR2 from the germline V gene are SGHTA and FQGNSA. Trimming removed 6 bases at V and 0 bases at J, with 15 bases between. The CDR3 covers 15 residues. CDR3 amino acids: CASSRAGTNSYEQYF. DNA of the CDR3: TGTGCCAGCAGTAGGGCGGGGACGAACTCCTACGAGCAGTACTTC. Combining the CDR3 with reference TRBV7-2 and TRBJ2-7 gives the whole variable domain GAGVSQSPSNKVTEKGKDVELRCDPISGHTALYWYRQSLGQGLEFLIYFQGNSAPDKSGLPSDRFSAERTGGSVSTLTIQRTQQEDSAVYLCASSRAGTNSYEQYFGPGTRLTVT.

The sample holds a few counts of this clonotype. The V call is TRBV27, the J call TRBJ1-2, with TRBD1 as a possible D gene (6 bases). The CDR3 length is 16 residues. V was pared by 4 bases and J by 4 bases, with 19 bases between. The germline gives CDR1 MNHEY, CDR2 SMNVEV (reference sequence). CDR3 residues: CASSYWAAAGAYGYTF. CDR3 nucleotide sequence: TGTGCCAGCAGTTATTGGGCAGCGGCAGGGGCCTATGGCTACACCTTC.

J is TRBJ1-2 and V is TRBV19, with 7 bases lining up with TRBD1. CDR3 length: 13 amino acids. Germline V lookup: CDR1 LNHDA, CDR2 SQIVND (reference sequence). The junction had 3 bases not matched to a gene; V was cut back by 6 bases and J by 2 bases. The CDR3 reads CASRDRRNYGYTF. CDR3 nucleotide sequence: TGTGCCAGTAGGGACAGGAGAAACTATGGCTACACCTTC.

The V gene is TRBV7-2, the J gene TRBJ1-6; 7 positions agree with TRBD1. V lost 5 bases to trimming and J lost 14 bases; unmatched junction nucleotides: 15. The CDR3 spans 15 residues. Germline CDR1 is SGHTA and CDR2 is FQGNSA. The CDR3 nucleotides read TGTGCCAGCAGCAGCTCCGGGACAGCCGGTGCAACCCTCCACTTT. Translated: CASSSSGTAGATLHF.

V usage is TRBV7-8 and J usage is TRBJ1-1; 8 bases are shared with TRBD1. With 1 base clipped from V and 9 bases from J, the junction kept 7 bases outside the gene matches. There are 14 residues in the CDR3. Germline-derived CDR1 and CDR2 are SGHVS and FQNEAQ. CDR3 sequence reads: CASSLVARDRQAFF. The DNA for the CDR3 is TGTGCCAGCAGCTTAGTAGCCCGGGACAGGCAAGCTTTCTTT.

This clonotype was detected a few times. The gene calls are TRBV30 and TRBJ1-5, with a weak D call TRBD1 (6 bases). Per the germline V gene, CDR1 is GTSNPN and CDR2 is SVGIG (reference sequence). The germline V and J ends were trimmed by 3 bases and 6 bases, with 15 bases remaining between them. This CDR3 is 14 amino acids long. CDR3 nucleotides: TGTGCCTGGAGAAACTCGGGAGGGGGTCAGCCCCAGCATTTT. This sequence encodes CAWRNSGGGQPQHF.

The J gene is TRBJ2-7, the V gene TRBV27, with D possibly TRBD1 on 5 matching bases. The germline V and J ends were trimmed by 6 bases and 3 bases, with 12 bases remaining between them. The germline gives CDR1 MNHEY, CDR2 SMNVEV (reference sequence). The CDR3 sequence is 13 residues long. In DNA, the CDR3 is TGTGCCAGCAGCAGGGCAGAGCGCTACGAGCAGTACTTC. It encodes CASSRAERYEQYF.

This chain connects TRBV28 to TRBJ1-5, with no clear D. V gave up 4 bases and J gave up 6 bases, with 13 bases separating them. Germline V CDR1 and CDR2: MDHEN, SYDVKM. The CDR3 is 14 residues long. CDR3 sequence reads: CASSSEQGSQPQHF. The CDR3 DNA reads TGTGCCAGCAGTTCGGAACAAGGGAGTCAGCCCCAGCATTTT. The full variable domain, completed using reference TRBV28 and TRBJ1-5, is DVKVTQSSRYLVKRTGEKVFLECVQDMDHENMFWYRQDPGLGLRLIYFSYDVKMKEKGDIPEGYSVSREKKERFSLILESASTNQTSMYLCASSSEQGSQPQHFGDGTRLSIL.

The chain employs TRBV25-1 and TRBJ2-3; perhaps TRBD1 as D (6 bases). CDR3 length: 16 residues. Germline CDR1 reads MGHDK; CDR2 reads SYGVNS. Trimming cost V 5 bases and J 0 bases, with 15 bases left between them. The CDR3 region is CASSYQGSPSTDTQYF. The CDR3 nucleotides are TGTGCCAGCAGTTACCAGGGGTCTCCTAGCACAGATACGCAGTATTTT.

J is TRBJ2-3 and V is TRBV6-2 or TRBV6-3; D is possibly TRBD1 or TRBD2 (5 bases each). The CDR3 consists of 15 residues. Germline values: CDR1 MNHEY, CDR2 SVGEGT. Trimming took off 10 bases at V and 0 bases at J, with 17 bases between the two ends. The CDR3 DNA reads as TGTGCCACTTCCGACAGAGGGCCTAGCACAGATACGCAGTATTTT. Translated: CATSDRGPSTDTQYF.

The V gene is TRBV7-9, the J gene TRBJ1-6; no definite D call. The CDR3 runs to 19 residues. The germline gives CDR1 SEHNR, CDR2 FQNEAQ (reference sequence). V was trimmed by 3 bases and J by 2 bases, leaving 20 bases between them. CDR3 region: CASSFGDRSGITYNSPLHF. The CDR3 DNA reads TGTGCCAGCAGCTTTGGGGATCGTTCGGGGATAACCTATAATTCACCCCTCCACTTT.

This clonotype occurred a few times. The V call is TRBV6-1, the J call TRBJ2-7; D is possibly TRBD2 (7 bases). The germline V and J ends were trimmed by 7 bases and 6 bases, with 22 bases remaining between them. The length of the CDR3 is 15 residues. Germline V lookup: CDR1 MNHNS, CDR2 SASEGT. CDR3 coding DNA: TGTGCCAGCACACACCGTGGGGGGGGGGGCGCCGAGCAGTACTTC. Amino acid sequence: CASTHRGGGGAEQYF.

This sequence joins TRBV18 and TRBJ1-1, with a weak D call TRBD1 (6 bases). The CDR3 extends over 16 amino acids. CDR1 and CDR2 (germline): KGHSH, LQKENI. The V end lost 3 bases, the J end lost 2 bases, and 16 bases lay between the germline ends. In DNA, the CDR3 is TGTGCCAGCTCACCCGTCGTTCTGGGGGCCAACACTGAAGCTTTCTTT. This gives the protein CASSPVVLGANTEAFF.

The rearrangement uses TRBV19 and TRBJ1-1, with TRBD1 as a possible D gene (5 bases). Trimming left V 6 bases short and J 0 bases short, with 8 bases between. Germline V lookup: CDR1 LNHDA, CDR2 SQIVND (reference sequence). The CDR3 sequence is 13 residues long. The CDR3 spells CASSDRLNTEAFF. DNA of the CDR3: TGTGCCAGTAGCGACAGATTGAACACTGAAGCTTTCTTT.

CDR3 nucleotide sequence: TGTGCCAGCACCCCAACAGGGCTTCGGGGCTACACCTTC. Translated: CASTPTGLRGYTF. V is TRBV9 and J is TRBJ1-2, with D tentatively TRBD1 (6 bases). The CDR3 runs 13 residues. CDR1 SGDLS and CDR2 YYNGEE come from the germline V gene. Trimming left V 6 bases short and J 8 bases short, with 17 bases between.

The table lists this clonotype with a few counts. The J gene is TRBJ1-4, the V gene TRBV28; the match to TRBD1 covers 7 bases. The ends lost 6 bases at V and 4 bases at J; junction bases unmatched: 8. CDR1 is MDHEN, CDR2 SYDVKM, per germline. The CDR3 consists of 15 residues. CDR3 sequence reads: CASRPPQGYNEKLFF. The CDR3 DNA reads as TGTGCCAGCAGACCCCCACAGGGGTATAATGAAAAACTGTTTTTT.

The table lists this clonotype with a few counts. The rearrangement uses TRBV6-5 and TRBJ2-2, with a weak D call TRBD1 (6 bases). From germline, CDR1 is MNHEY and CDR2 SVGAGI. V was trimmed by 0 bases and J by 6 bases, leaving 11 bases between them. The CDR3 runs 15 residues. The DNA of the CDR3 is TGTGCCAGCAGTTACTCGGCAGGGGTGTCCGGGGAGCTGTTTTTT. Its protein is CASSYSAGVSGELFF.

This clonotype was seen a few times. The chain links TRBV28 to TRBJ1-5; 10 bases match TRBD1. The CDR3 spans 18 residues. The J segment lost 0 bases and the V segment lost 3 bases, leaving 8 bases of the junction unmatched. Germline CDR1 reads MDHEN; CDR2 reads SYDVKM. CDR3 in DNA: TGTGCCAGCAGTTTCCGGGACAGGGGATCTTATAGCAATCAGCCCCAGCATTTT. It translates to CASSFRDRGSYSNQPQHF. The full variable domain, in which reference TRBV28 and TRBJ1-5 provide the parts outside the CDR3, is DVKVTQSSRYLVKRTGEKVFLECVQDMDHENMFWYRQDPGLGLRLIYFSYDVKMKEKGDIPEGYSVSREKKERFSLILESASTNQTSMYLCASSFRDRGSYSNQPQHFGDGTRLSIL.

This clonotype was detected a few times. The rearrangement uses TRBV11-2 and TRBJ1-1, with D possibly TRBD1 on 5 matching bases. The V gene's germline CDR1 is SGHAT and CDR2 FQNNGV. The CDR3 is made up of 15 amino acids. V was pared by 5 bases and J by 5 bases, with 18 bases between. The CDR3 sequence is CASSRGRVGETEAFF. In nucleotides, the CDR3 is TGTGCCAGCAGCCGGGGGAGGGTGGGGGAAACTGAAGCTTTCTTT.

The chain is built from TRBV28 and TRBJ2-7; TRBD2 is a possible D gene (5 bases). Trimming pared 8 bases from V and 5 bases from J, leaving 13 bases between. The CDR3 length is 12 residues. Germline V gene sequence: CDR1 MDHEN, CDR2 SYDVKM. The CDR3 loop reads CASWPGVHEQYF. For the CDR3, the DNA is TGTGCCAGCTGGCCCGGGGTCCACGAGCAGTACTTC. The full variable domain, its missing parts supplied by reference TRBV28 and TRBJ2-7, is DVKVTQSSRYLVKRTGEKVFLECVQDMDHENMFWYRQDPGLGLRLIYFSYDVKMKEKGDIPEGYSVSREKKERFSLILESASTNQTSMYLCASWPGVHEQYFGPGTRLTVT.

This clonotype has only a few counts. The chain couples TRBV5-1 to TRBJ2-7; 7 positions agree with TRBD1. Germline V gives CDR1 SGHRS, CDR2 YFSETQ. V dropped 4 bases and J dropped 2; count of bases not matched to a gene: 3. The CDR3 is 13 residues long. CDR3 protein: CASSGTETYEQYF. The CDR3 coding sequence is TGCGCCAGCAGCGGGACAGAAACCTACGAGCAGTACTTC.

The V and J genes are TRBV30 and TRBJ1-6; weak D call: TRBD1 (5 bases). In germline, CDR1 is GTSNPN, CDR2 SVGIG (reference sequence). Trimming removed 2 bases from V and 7 bases from J, with 18 bases in between. The CDR3 length is 16 residues. CDR3 DNA: TGTGCCTGGAGTCATCGTTCAGGGAGGGCAAATTCACCCCTCCACTTT. This sequence encodes CAWSHRSGRANSPLHF.